One sample yielded the 9 T cell receptor beta chains listed below, sequenced in a study of PD-1 blockade in classical Hodgkin lymphoma. In every patient, relapse followed autologous stem cell transplantation, while exposure to brentuximab vedotin differed. This table comes from immunoSEQ multiplex PCR, and its TCRdb copy is limited to in-frame clones, with some not included. The sample has about 11,000 clones, 80% seen once. Here the sequenced sample was peripheral blood mononuclear cells (PBMCs), taken before the second cycle of nivolumab. These receptors all stem from a human donor with classical Hodgkin lymphoma.

This clone came up a few times. V is TRBV28 and J is TRBJ2-7; the D gene is possibly TRBD1 (5 bases). Trimming pared 2 bases from V and 2 bases from J, leaving 16 bases between. The CDR3 loop spans 16 amino acids. Germline V CDR1 and CDR2: MDHEN, SYDVKM. This CDR3 reads CASSLLRTSNAYEQYF. CDR3 bases: TGTGCCAGCAGTTTACTCCGGACAAGTAACGCCTACGAGCAGTACTTC.

V usage is TRBV5-4 and J usage is TRBJ2-5; TRBD1 agrees at 9 bases. The CDR3 has 14 residues. V shed 2 bases and J 5 bases; nucleotides not matched to a gene: 4. Per germline, CDR1 SGHNT and CDR2 YYREEE (reference sequence). This CDR3 reads CASSFTGGAETQYF. In DNA form, the CDR3 reads TGTGCCAGCAGCTTCACAGGGGGCGCCGAGACCCAGTACTTC.

This sequence joins TRBV28 and TRBJ2-1; 9 bases fit TRBD2. With 6 bases clipped from V and 7 bases from J, the junction kept 7 bases outside the gene matches. The CDR3 totals 14 residues. The germline V gene has CDR1 MDHEN and CDR2 SYDVKM. The CDR3 sequence: CASSLREGRNEQFF. The CDR3 DNA is TGTGCCAGCAGCTTGCGGGAGGGACGGAATGAGCAGTTCTTC.

The rearrangement joins TRBV5-4 to TRBJ2-3; 9 positions agree with TRBD1. Unmatched junction bases numbered 6, after V lost 3 bases and J lost 4 bases. CDR3 length: 15 amino acids. Per the germline V gene, CDR1 is SGHNT and CDR2 is YYREEE (reference sequence). For the CDR3, the DNA is TGTGCCAGCAGCTATACAGGGGGCGGAGCAGATACGCAGTATTTT. Protein product: CASSYTGGGADTQYF.

Within the sample, this clone is large. This chain connects TRBV5-1 to TRBJ1-2; maybe TRBD1 (5 bases). Germline V CDR1 and CDR2: SGHRS, YFSETQ. V lost 4 bases and J 4 bases, leaving 17 bases between the germline ends. The CDR3 consists of 15 residues. CDR3 DNA sequence: TGCGCCAGCAGCCCAGACCCGGGACTCGCCTATGGCTACACCTTC. It specifies CASSPDPGLAYGYTF.

The J gene is TRBJ1-2, the V gene TRBV5-4; 7 nucleotides align to TRBD1. The V segment lost 5 bases and the J segment 4 bases; nucleotides outside the gene matches: 8. The CDR3 consists of 14 residues. Germline CDR1 is SGHNT and CDR2 is YYREEE (reference sequence). CDR3 DNA sequence: TGTGCCAGCAGTAGGCAGGGGGATAGCTATGGCTACACCTTC. Its translation is CASSRQGDSYGYTF.

This sequence joins TRBV2 and TRBJ2-7; 7 bases agree with TRBD1. The V gene's germline CDR1 is SNHLY and CDR2 FYNNEI. Trimming at V came to 7 bases and at J to 6 bases, leaving 9 bases not matched to a gene. This CDR3 is built from 13 residues. The CDR3 region is CASTAQGRTEQYF. The DNA of the CDR3 is TGTGCCAGCACCGCACAGGGGCGCACCGAGCAGTACTTC.

The chain couples TRBV5-1 to TRBJ1-2, with D maybe TRBD1 (6 bases). V gave up 4 bases and J gave up 6 bases, with 16 bases separating them. CDR1 is SGHRS and CDR2 is YFSETQ in the germline V gene. The CDR3 runs to 14 residues. CDR3 in amino acids: CASSGGQRAHGYTF. The CDR3 DNA reads TGCGCCAGCAGCGGTGGACAGAGGGCCCATGGCTACACCTTC.

This chain connects TRBV7-9 to TRBJ1-1; D ambiguous. Trimming shortened V by 3 bases and J by 3 bases, and 11 bases separated the two germline ends. The CDR3 totals 14 residues. Germline V gene sequence: CDR1 SEHNR, CDR2 FQNEAQ (reference sequence). The CDR3 protein is CASSLRVRDTEAFF. In nucleotides, the CDR3 is TGTGCCAGCAGCTTGCGGGTGAGGGACACTGAAGCTTTCTTT.